The entry below describes one TCR beta chain. Its antigen is unknown. Per the germline V gene, CDR1 is SGHTA and CDR2 is FQGTGA. Trimming at V came to 2 bases and at J to 6 bases, leaving 4 bases not matched to a gene. The CDR3 spans 17 residues. The sample is drawn from a study of cytomegalovirus exposure and HLA in healthy donors. Overall study results and limits: Links to common viral pathogens appeared, in a later analysis, for several of the most significant clusters. In a later analysis, donors in an Asian-associated ancestry cluster reportedly had fewer N-insertions in productive TCRs than the cohort mean.

A multiplex PCR was run with 60 Vbeta primers and 13 Jbeta primers. Profiled with immunoSEQ multiplex PCR; TCRdb holds only in-frame clones, not every one. The repertoire holds roughly 130,000 clones, with roughly 82% as singletons. V and J are TRBV7-3 and TRBJ2-1; 16 nucleotides match TRBD2. This sequence originates from a male donor in good health and CMV-seropositive. The sequencing input was PBMCs. The CDR3 sequence is CASSLGTSGGVGNEQFF. The CDR3 DNA reads TGTGCCAGCAGCTTAGGGACTAGCGGGGGGGTGGGCAATGAGCAGTTCTTC.